A selection of T cell receptor beta chains follows, all from one sample in a study of blood T cell repertoires in COVID-19. The data were produced by immunoSEQ multiplex PCR, yet TCRdb's version contains in-frame clones alone and is incomplete. The sample consists of about 210,000 clones, roughly 85% of them appearing once. Sequenced sample: peripheral blood. These receptors came from a woman between 40 and 55 years old with active or convalescent COVID-19. Each CDR3 is given with its conserved first and last residue.

J	V	CDR3
TRBJ1-4	TRBV5-6	CASSLVVDSGVPNEKLFF
TRBJ2-7	TRBV24-1	CATSEWAGEQYF
TRBJ2-3	TRBV14	CASSQDRGLDSTDTQYF
TRBJ1-6	TRBV15	CATSSMTGGDSPLHF
TRBJ2-2	TRBV7-3	CASSLYSGGNTGELFF
TRBJ1-1	TRBV29-1	CSVERSTGVTEAFF
TRBJ1-2	TRBV6-5	CASFNRGTGYTF
TRBJ1-4	TRBV7-9	CASSLGRGRDEKLFF
TRBJ1-5	TRBV27	CASSPTRGNHQPQHF
TRBJ1-4	TRBV30	CASSGSEKLFF
TRBJ2-3	TRBV29-1	CSVLRGKGTDTQYF
TRBJ2-7	TRBV28	CASREQGVYEQYF
TRBJ1-5	TRBV28	CASSRRLLNQPQHF
TRBJ1-6	TRBV6-5	CASRPTGQQNSPLHF
TRBJ1-1	TRBV2	CASVGPGLGTEAFF
TRBJ2-7	TRBV7-2	CASSLEGTGGEQYF
TRBJ2-2	TRBV7-3	CASSQPSGGRTGELFF
TRBJ2-2	TRBV5-4	CASSLVANSPGELFF
TRBJ2-7	TRBV29-1	CSVPWGPYEQYF
TRBJ1-6	TRBV4-2	CASSQEVVPQGSPLHF
TRBJ1-2	TRBV27	CASSFRQGDYGYTF
TRBJ1-2	TRBV5-1	CASSLGGQGRYGYTF
TRBJ2-3	TRBV19	CASRYGTSQDTQYF
TRBJ2-2	TRBV6-1	CASSDRDLMATHTGELFF
TRBJ1-2	TRBV9	CASSVEWQGDNYGYTF
TRBJ1-2	TRBV28	CASASVGRNYGYTF
TRBJ2-7	TRBV9	CASSVGGGAGYEQYF
TRBJ1-6	TRBV3-1/TRBV3-2	CASSQGGSAPLHF
TRBJ2-7	TRBV10-3	CAISESSRYEQYF
TRBJ1-6	TRBV14	CASSQAGQRRSYNSPLHF
TRBJ2-7	TRBV5-6	CASSLGQDYEQYF
TRBJ1-3	TRBV2	CASIREGGAGNTIYF
TRBJ1-5	TRBV16	CASSQSGQGASQPQHF
TRBJ1-1	TRBV11-3	CASTFTQGRPFF
TRBJ1-1	TRBV11-3	CASSSLGNRREEAFF
TRBJ1-1	TRBV2	CASLRRDNTEAFF
TRBJ2-3	TRBV5-1	CASSLGTSGRLGTDTQYF
TRBJ1-4	TRBV27	CASSLYGTGGGTNEKLFF
TRBJ2-1	TRBV9	CASSALTSGSGYNEQFF
TRBJ2-7	TRBV5-1	CASSLSDMQSYEQYF
TRBJ2-1	TRBV18	CASSPSSGRLSYNEQFF
TRBJ2-1	TRBV30	CAWSPLAGGSTEQFF
TRBJ2-7	TRBV5-1	CASSFGTGYSSYEQYF
TRBJ1-1	TRBV19	CASSLPIGGTEAFF
TRBJ2-1	TRBV14	CASSLAPTEQFF
TRBJ1-2	TRBV6-1	CASSEGTGGYGYTF
TRBJ1-1	TRBV28	CASSFHGENTEAFF
TRBJ2-5	TRBV5-4	CASSLAGTGQETQYF
TRBJ1-5	TRBV2	CASREGQGVDQPQHF
TRBJ1-1	TRBV4-3	CASSQDRTSRKREAFF
TRBJ1-4	TRBV5-1	CASSKDRATNEKLFF
TRBJ2-7	TRBV15	CATSSPRAGDREEQYF
TRBJ1-1	TRBV19	CASSIGGAGERTTEAFF
TRBJ2-7	TRBV6-2/TRBV6-3	CASSYGPYEQYF
TRBJ2-5	TRBV6-1	CASSEDRFLETQYF
TRBJ2-1	TRBV7-9	CASSSGLGEQFF
TRBJ1-5	TRBV6-1	CASSERAGVLPPQHF